This TCR beta chain was captured by sequencing in a study of blood T cell repertoires in COVID-19. Study at large: PBMCs, B-cell-depleted T cells, or T cells provided the cDNA or gDNA that made up the material.

Germline loops: CDR1 MNHEY, CDR2 SVGAGI. The CDR3 is made up of 14 amino acids. Trimming left V 8 bases short and J 8 bases short, with 21 bases between. Study processing details: It was from reference gene primer amplification that nucleated cell counts were estimated. Clones were read by immunoSEQ multiplex PCR, and TCRdb kept only the in-frame ones, dropping some. V and J calls and clone size are given by that table; D and trimming were obtained from the DNA. The table has just over 650,000 clones, about nine tenths seen once. The rearrangement joins TRBV6-5 to TRBJ1-2; perhaps TRBD1 as D (5 bases). The specimen was peripheral blood. The receptor was derived from a woman aged 18-35 years with acute or convalescent COVID-19. CDR3 sequence (DNA): TGTGCCAGCGGGGGGAAGTGGAAAGTTCCCGGCTACACCTTC. This translates into CASGGKWKVPGYTF.